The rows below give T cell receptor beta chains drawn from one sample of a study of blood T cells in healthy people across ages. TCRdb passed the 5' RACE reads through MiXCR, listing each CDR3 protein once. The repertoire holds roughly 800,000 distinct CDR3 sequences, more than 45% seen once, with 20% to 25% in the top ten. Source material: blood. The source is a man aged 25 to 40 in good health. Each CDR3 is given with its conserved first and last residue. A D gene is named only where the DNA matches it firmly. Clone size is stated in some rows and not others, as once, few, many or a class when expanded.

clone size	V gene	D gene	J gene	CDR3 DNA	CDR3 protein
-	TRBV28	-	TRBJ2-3	TGTGCCAGCAGTTCAGCTAGCGCGTTGAGATGGGTTACGCAGTATTTT	CASSSASALRWVTQYF
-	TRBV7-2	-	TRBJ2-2	TGTGCCAGCAGCCCCAGCCTCGGGGAGCTGTTTTTT	CASSPSLGELFF
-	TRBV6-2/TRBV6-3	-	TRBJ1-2	TGTGCCAGCAGTTATCGTAAACAGAACTATGGCTACACCTTC	CASSYRKQNYGYTF
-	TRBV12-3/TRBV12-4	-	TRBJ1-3	TGTGCCAGCAGCCAAGGAAACACCATATATTTT	CASSQGNTIYF
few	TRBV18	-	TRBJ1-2	TGTGCCAGCTCACCACAGGGGCTCACCAACTATGGCTACACCTTC	CASSPQGLTNYGYTF
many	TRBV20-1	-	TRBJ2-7	TGCAGTGCTAGAGTCGCGGAGTACGAGCAGTACTTC	CSARVAEYEQYF
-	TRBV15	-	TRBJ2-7	TGTGCCACCAGCAGTGGGGACATACAAAGACGGCAGTACTTC	CATSSGDIQRRQYF
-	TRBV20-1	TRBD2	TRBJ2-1	TGCAGTGCTTCACTAGTGGTAGGCTCTAGCGGGGCCTACAATGAGCAGTTCTTC	CSASLVVGSSGAYNEQFF
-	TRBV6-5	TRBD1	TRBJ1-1	TGTGCCAGCAGTTACTTCGGACAGGGGGCTTACACTGAAGCTTTCTTT	CASSYFGQGAYTEAFF
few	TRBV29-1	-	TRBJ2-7	TGCAGCGTGGGGAATGGGGGAGGCTACGAGCAGTACTTC	CSVGNGGGYEQYF
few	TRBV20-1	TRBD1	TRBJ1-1	TGCAGTGCTCCACCCCGGACAGGGAACACTGAAGCTTTCTTT	CSAPPRTGNTEAFF
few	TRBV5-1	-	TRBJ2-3	TGCGCCAGCAGCGCCGGGGTAACAGATACGCAGTATTTT	CASSAGVTDTQYF
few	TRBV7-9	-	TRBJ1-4	TGTGCCAGCAGCTCGACACAGGGAAAACTGTTTTTT	CASSSTQGKLFF
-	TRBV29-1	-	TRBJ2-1	TGCAGCGTTGAAGATTCTAGAGACGAGCAGTTCTTC	CSVEDSRDEQFF
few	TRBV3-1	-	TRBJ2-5	TGTGCCAGCAGCCAAACGGGTTCCCAAGAGACCCAGTACTTC	CASSQTGSQETQYF
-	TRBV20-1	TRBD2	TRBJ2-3	TGCAGTGCTAGAGATACGGGGGGAGAAGATACGCAGTATTTT	CSARDTGGEDTQYF
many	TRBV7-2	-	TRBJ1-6	TGTGCCAGCAGCTTAGATGTGGGGGTTTCACCCCTCCACTTT	CASSLDVGVSPLHF
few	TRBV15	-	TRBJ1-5	TGTGCCACCAGCAGTGCTCGGGGTCAGCCCCAGCATTTT	CATSSARGQPQHF
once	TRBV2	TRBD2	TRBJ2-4	TGTGCCAGCAGAGCAGATGCGGGAGAGCAGTACTTC	CASRADAGEQYF
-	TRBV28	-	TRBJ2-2	TGTGCCAGCGCTACCGGGAGCTACACCGGGGAGCTGTTTTTT	CASATGSYTGELFF
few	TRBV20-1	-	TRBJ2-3	TGCAGTGCCCAGGACCTGTCTAGAACCACAGATACGCAGTATTTT	CSAQDLSRTTDTQYF